The sequence of this TCR beta chain was determined in a study of CD8 T cells in Susac syndrome. Germline CDR1 DFQATT, CDR2 SNEGSKA (reference sequence). The ends lost 0 bases at V and 2 bases at J; junction bases unmatched: 8. The CDR3 has 16 residues. With random hexamers, reverse transcription was performed on roughly 0.5 to 1 ug of RNA. By means of immunoSEQ multiplex PCR, TCR beta CDR3 spanning 54 Vbeta and 13 Jbeta underwent amplification. A single record per CDR3 protein comes from TCRdb applying MiXCR to the immunoSEQ multiplex PCR reads. The sample carries over 150,000 distinct CDR3 sequences, about 96% recorded once.

The rearrangement uses TRBV20-1 and TRBJ2-7; TRBD2 matches at 9 bases. This TCR was recovered from a human donor with multiple sclerosis. What was sequenced was CD4+ T cells from PBMCs. In nucleotides, the CDR3 is TGCAGTGCTAGAGATTCACTAGCGGGTCTGGCCTACGAGCAGTACTTC. The encoded protein is CSARDSLAGLAYEQYF.